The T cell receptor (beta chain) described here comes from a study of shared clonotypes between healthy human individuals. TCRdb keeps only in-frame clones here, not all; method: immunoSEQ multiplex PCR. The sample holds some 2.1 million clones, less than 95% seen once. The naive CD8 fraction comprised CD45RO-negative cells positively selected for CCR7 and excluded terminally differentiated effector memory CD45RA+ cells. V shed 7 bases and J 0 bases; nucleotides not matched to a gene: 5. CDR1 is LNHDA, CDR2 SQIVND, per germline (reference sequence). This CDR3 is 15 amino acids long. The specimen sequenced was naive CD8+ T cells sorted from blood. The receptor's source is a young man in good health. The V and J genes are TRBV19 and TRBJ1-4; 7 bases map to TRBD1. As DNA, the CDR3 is TGTGCCAGTAAGGACAGGACACCAACTAATGAAAAACTGTTTTTT. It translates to CASKDRTPTNEKLFF.